Shown below are 27 T cell receptor beta chains from a single sample sequenced in a study of CD8+ T cells in alopecia areata. Sequencing used cDNA as its template, made by extracting RNA and reverse transcribing it. The protocol was immunoSEQ multiplex PCR, while the TCRdb copy is restricted to in-frame clones and leaves out a portion. The data hold 150,000 to 200,000 clones, with 50% to 65% observed a single time. The sample comprised CD4+ T cells sorted from blood. These TCRs come from a human donor in good health.

The chain uses TRBV6-6 and TRBJ2-5, with D perhaps TRBD1 (5 bases). Germline V CDR1 and CDR2: MNHNY, SVGAGI (reference sequence). This CDR3 comprises 16 residues. Trimming removed 0 bases from V and 1 base from J, with 12 bases in between. The CDR3 loop is CASSYSIARGQETQYF. CDR3 nucleotides: TGTGCCAGCAGTTACTCGATAGCTAGGGGCCAAGAGACCCAGTACTTC.

This clone was seen more than once but under ten times. This chain links TRBV13 with TRBJ1-1, with D tentatively TRBD1 (5 bases). The CDR3 contains 16 residues. The germline CDR1 and CDR2 sequences are PRHDT and FYEKMQ (reference sequence). Trimming removed 4 bases at V and 7 bases at J, with 22 bases between. CDR3 nucleotides: TGTGCCAGCAGCTCCCAAGGGACCGTCGGAACGAGTGAAGCTTTCTTT. Amino acids: CASSSQGTVGTSEAFF.

V usage is TRBV5-6 and J usage is TRBJ1-2, with D unresolved. This CDR3 has 15 amino acids. Germline lookup yields CDR1 SGHDT and CDR2 YYEEEE. V dropped 4 bases and J dropped 4 bases, with 17 bases sitting between them. CDR3 DNA sequence: TGTGCCAGCAGCCTCCCGCCCGGACGCCGCTATGGCTACACCTTC. Amino acids: CASSLPPGRRYGYTF.

V gene TRBV11-2 combines with J gene TRBJ2-1; D tentatively fits TRBD1 or TRBD2 (5 bases each). There are 14 residues in the CDR3. V was pared by 4 bases and J by 4 bases, with 11 bases between. Per the germline V gene, CDR1 is SGHAT and CDR2 is FQNNGV. The CDR3 DNA sequence: TGTGCCAGCAGCTCCCAGGGACCATACAATGAGCAGTTCTTC. Protein sequence: CASSSQGPYNEQFF. The whole variable domain, filled in from reference TRBV11-2 and TRBJ2-1, reads EAGVAQSPRYKIIEKRQSVAFWCNPISGHATLYWYQQILGQGPKLLIQFQNNGVVDDSQLPKDRFSAERLKGVDSTLKIQPAKLEDSAVYLCASSSQGPYNEQFFGPGTRLTVL.

The V gene is TRBV6-5, the J gene TRBJ1-1; D gene uncertain. Trimming left V 4 bases short and J 2 bases short, with 8 bases between. Per the germline V gene, CDR1 is MNHEY and CDR2 is SVGAGI. This CDR3 has 13 residues. The CDR3 reads CASSSRENTEAFF. In DNA form, the CDR3 reads TGTGCCAGCAGTTCCCGGGAAAACACTGAAGCTTTCTTT.

This clone was seen a handful of times. This same CDR3 is encoded by further DNA sequences in the sample. The chain links TRBV5-1 to TRBJ2-7; D perhaps matches TRBD2 (5 bases). Germline V gene sequence: CDR1 SGHRS, CDR2 YFSETQ. The V end was cut by 2 bases, the J end by 3 bases, with 9 bases between. There are 13 residues in the CDR3. The CDR3 sequence: CASSFTGNYEQYF. The CDR3 DNA reads as TGCGCCAGCAGCTTTACGGGGAACTACGAGCAGTACTTC.

This rearrangement joins TRBV28 to TRBJ1-5; no clear D gene. Trimming pared 2 bases from V and 7 bases from J, leaving 6 bases between. The CDR3 runs to 12 residues. Germline assignment: CDR1 MDHEN and CDR2 SYDVKM. CDR3 amino acids: CASSLDVQPQHF. CDR3 nucleotide sequence: TGTGCCAGCAGTTTAGACGTACAGCCCCAGCATTTT.

V gene TRBV29-1 combines with J gene TRBJ2-7; no firm D call. The CDR3 has 13 amino acids. Germline CDR1 SQVTM, CDR2 ANQGSEA. Trimming took 8 bases from V and 0 from J, leaving 14 bases between them. The CDR3, as DNA: TGCAGCCCTCGACCGAGGCGCTCCTACGAGCAGTACTTC. This gives the protein CSPRPRRSYEQYF.

In this sample, this clone turned up once. V and J are TRBV2 and TRBJ1-5; 7 nucleotides line up with TRBD1. There are 17 residues in the CDR3. The V segment lost 8 bases and the J segment 0 bases; nucleotides outside the gene matches: 13. In germline, CDR1 is SNHLY, CDR2 FYNNEI. CDR3 nucleotides: TGTGCCAGCGGGGGGACAGTTGAACTTTATAGCAATCAGCCCCAGCATTTT. Protein sequence: CASGGTVELYSNQPQHF.

V usage is TRBV29-1 and J usage is TRBJ1-2; D is unclear. The V gene lost 4 bases and the J gene lost 4 bases, with 10 bases spanning the gap. Germline loops: CDR1 SQVTM, CDR2 ANQGSEA. CDR3 length: 12 amino acids. CDR3 in amino acids: CSVGGRPYGYTF. In nucleotides, the CDR3 is TGCAGCGTTGGCGGCCGACCCTATGGCTACACCTTC.

The CDR3, as DNA: TGCGCCAGCAGCCAAGAAACGGCGGGACCCAGAAATGAGCAGTTCTTC. This sequence encodes CASSQETAGPRNEQFF. The chain links TRBV4-1 to TRBJ2-1; weak D call: TRBD2 (6 bases). Germline CDR1 MGHRA, CDR2 YSYEKL. The ends were cut back, 0 bases at V and 7 bases at J, with 16 bases in the middle. This CDR3 region has 16 residues.

This clone was observed a few times. The chain combines TRBV6-5 with TRBJ2-7; D unresolved. The V and J ends lost 11 bases and 3 bases respectively, with 17 bases between them. CDR1 MNHEY and CDR2 SVGAGI come from the germline V gene. This CDR3 spans 13 amino acids. This CDR3 reads CAAAGGEYYEQYF. The CDR3, as DNA: TGTGCCGCAGCAGGTGGCGAGTACTACGAGCAGTACTTC.

This chain joins TRBV5-1 and TRBJ2-7, with D possibly being TRBD1 (5 bases). Germline V gene lookup returns CDR1 SGHRS and CDR2 YFSETQ. The V end lost 6 bases, the J end lost 0 bases, and 19 bases lay between the germline ends. This CDR3 spans 16 amino acids. The CDR3 region has the DNA TGCGCCAGCACCCCGCGCGGCAGGACAAGCTCCTACGAGCAGTACTTC. It translates to CASTPRGRTSSYEQYF.

This clone was seen more than once but under ten times. This chain connects TRBV2 to TRBJ2-1; D possibly corresponds to TRBD1 (6 bases). Germline CDR1 and CDR2: SNHLY and FYNNEI. The germline V and J ends were trimmed by 6 bases and 6 bases, with 12 bases remaining between them. The CDR3 consists of 13 residues. The DNA of the CDR3 is TGTGCCAGCAGAACAGGGTTTTTCAATGAGCAGTTCTTC. It yields the protein CASRTGFFNEQFF.

The chain carries TRBV29-1 and TRBJ1-5; D unclear. This CDR3 has 14 residues. Trimming pared 7 bases from V and 7 bases from J, leaving 20 bases between. Germline V gene lookup returns CDR1 SQVTM and CDR2 ANQGSEA. CDR3 sequence reads: CSAEDGPGWQPQHF. CDR3 bases: TGCAGCGCCGAGGATGGGCCAGGCTGGCAGCCCCAGCATTTT.

The chain uses TRBV29-1 and TRBJ1-5; a weak D match, TRBD1 (5 bases). The V and J ends lost 4 bases and 11 bases respectively, with 15 bases between them. CDR1 SQVTM and CDR2 ANQGSEA come from the germline V gene. The CDR3 runs 12 residues. The CDR3 loop reads CSVGQNKVTQHF. CDR3 sequence (DNA): TGCAGCGTTGGACAGAATAAGGTTACCCAGCATTTT.

The V gene is TRBV5-1, the J gene TRBJ2-5; D not resolved. The CDR3 is 14 residues long. CDR1 and CDR2 (germline): SGHRS, YFSETQ. Trimming took 3 bases from V and 5 from J, leaving 14 bases between them. CDR3 sequence: CASSWLGMGETQYF. Here the CDR3 DNA reads TGCGCCAGCAGCTGGCTGGGCATGGGGGAGACCCAGTACTTC.

The chain's CDR3 is CSVEIGQGTNEQFF. The CDR3 DNA reads as TGCAGCGTTGAGATCGGACAGGGAACCAATGAGCAGTTCTTC. The genes are TRBV29-1 and TRBJ2-1, with 8 bases that match TRBD1. The CDR3 loop spans 14 amino acids. With 3 bases clipped from V and 6 bases from J, the junction kept 7 bases outside the gene matches. Looked up from germline, CDR1 is SQVTM and CDR2 is ANQGSEA.

V usage is TRBV6-5 and J usage is TRBJ2-6; a possible D gene is TRBD1 (6 bases). V lost 6 bases, J lost 2 bases, and 8 bases lay in between. CDR3 size: 14 residues. Germline CDR1 MNHEY, CDR2 SVGAGI. CDR3 residues: CASRTGTGANVLTF. The CDR3 DNA follows: TGTGCCAGCAGAACAGGGACTGGGGCCAACGTCCTGACTTTC.

V gene TRBV25-1 combines with J gene TRBJ1-1; a possible D gene is TRBD1 (6 bases). With 2 bases removed from V and 1 base from J, the gap between germline ends came to 8 bases. Germline V gene lookup returns CDR1 MGHDK and CDR2 SYGVNS. The CDR3 is 14 residues long. The CDR3 DNA follows: TGTGCCAGCAGTGAACTCAGGGGGAACACTGAAGCTTTCTTT. Residues: CASSELRGNTEAFF.

This clone was counted between two and nine times. The rearrangement links TRBV9 to TRBJ1-1, with 9 bases lining up with TRBD1. Germline V lookup: CDR1 SGDLS, CDR2 YYNGEE. The CDR3 extends over 14 amino acids. Trimming at V came to 2 bases and at J to 1 base, leaving 0 bases not matched to a gene. CDR3 amino acids: CASSVGQGNTEAFF. The CDR3 DNA sequence: TGTGCCAGCAGCGTGGGACAGGGGAACACTGAAGCTTTCTTT.

This clone has only a few counts. CDR3 DNA: TGTGCCAGCAGCCAAGAGTGGGGGGGGCTGGAGCCCCAGCATTTT. This translates into CASSQEWGGLEPQHF. The chain uses TRBV4-2 and TRBJ1-5; D is possibly TRBD1 (6 bases). Germline lookup yields CDR1 LGHNA and CDR2 YNFKEQ. The CDR3 consists of 15 residues. V was cut by 0 bases and J by 8 bases, with 14 bases left in between.

This clone was seen only once. V usage is TRBV7-7 and J usage is TRBJ2-3, with D tentatively TRBD1 or TRBD2 (7 bases each). V was pared by 3 bases and J by 4 bases, with 11 bases between. CDR3 length equals 14 residues. In germline, CDR1 is SSHAT, CDR2 FNYEAQ (reference sequence). The CDR3 loop reads CASSLGGGADTQYF. The CDR3 DNA is TGTGCCAGCAGCTTGGGAGGGGGCGCAGATACGCAGTATTTT.

The chain has TRBV30 and TRBJ1-1; no definite D call. From germline, CDR1 is GTSNPN and CDR2 SVGIG (reference sequence). V lost 1 base to trimming and J lost 8 bases, with 11 bases between them. The CDR3 spans 12 residues. This chain's CDR3 is CAWSGGFIEAFF. The CDR3 DNA reads as TGTGCCTGGAGTGGGGGATTTATAGAAGCTTTCTTT.

V and J are TRBV4-1 and TRBJ2-5; D is uncertain. This CDR3 comprises 15 residues. CDR1 and CDR2 (germline): MGHRA, YSYEKL. The V end was cut by 1 base, the J end by 4 bases, with 13 bases between. The CDR3 DNA reads as TGCGCCAGCAGCCAAGTCTGGAAGGCGGTAGAGACCCAGTACTTC. The encoded protein is CASSQVWKAVETQYF.

The chain has TRBV5-4 and TRBJ1-2; 12 positions match TRBD1. The CDR3 runs 15 residues. Germline CDR1 reads SGHNT; CDR2 reads YYREEE (reference sequence). Trimming took 5 bases from V and 8 from J; bases not matched to a gene: 10. CDR3 amino acids: CASRTAGQGARGYTF. The CDR3 DNA reads as TGTGCCAGCAGGACTGCGGGACAGGGGGCGAGAGGCTACACCTTC.

The chain links TRBV29-1 to TRBJ1-2; 7 bases map to TRBD1. J lost 4 bases, V lost 6 bases, and 8 bases had no gene match. The CDR3 has 13 residues. CDR1 and CDR2 (germline): SQVTM, ANQGSEA. Here the CDR3 DNA reads TGCAGCGTATCTCCACAGGGGACCTATGGCTACACCTTC. Amino acid sequence: CSVSPQGTYGYTF.